These 23 T cell receptor beta chains were all obtained from the same sample, sequenced in a study of T-cell reconstitution after alpha-beta-depleted transplantation in children. Unique molecular identifiers featured in how the TCRbeta library was prepared. TCRdb reanalysed the PCR reads using MiXCR and keeps one entry per CDR3 protein. The data contain about 340,000 distinct CDR3 sequences, about an eighth of them singletons. The sequencing here drew on PBMCs, taken from the stem cell graft. The receptor set was obtained from a human donor who donated a stem cell graft to a child with Fanconi anemia.

The chain recombines TRBV29-1 with TRBJ1-4; D is possibly TRBD1 (5 bases). The CDR3 covers 12 residues. V lost 4 bases to trimming and J lost 8 bases, with 11 bases between them. Germline assignment: CDR1 SQVTM and CDR2 ANQGSEA. This CDR3 is CSVAGWDEKLFF. The CDR3 DNA reads as TGCAGCGTTGCAGGGTGGGACGAAAAACTGTTTTTT.

There are a few counts of this clonotype. The rearrangement links TRBV6-1 to TRBJ2-2; D uncertain. Trimming pared 8 bases from V and 4 bases from J, leaving 11 bases between. Germline lookup yields CDR1 MNHNS and CDR2 SASEGT. The CDR3 is made up of 13 amino acids. CDR3 nucleotide sequence: TGTGCCAGCTCTGGGGTGGGCACCGGGGAGCTGTTTTTT. Encoded protein: CASSGVGTGELFF.

V usage is TRBV15 and J usage is TRBJ2-1; D gene uncertain. The V end was cut by 0 bases, the J end by 10 bases, with 10 bases between. In germline, CDR1 is LNHNV, CDR2 YYDKDF (reference sequence). The CDR3 is made up of 13 amino acids. The CDR3 loop reads CATSRDKGKEQFF. Here the CDR3 DNA reads TGTGCCACCAGCAGAGATAAAGGGAAGGAGCAGTTCTTC.

This clonotype was counted between two and nine times. This sequence joins TRBV12-3 or TRBV12-4 and TRBJ2-7; TRBD1 matches at 8 bases. V gave up 5 bases and J gave up 2 bases; unmatched junction bases: 5. The CDR3 totals 14 residues. The CDR3 loop reads CASSQGQETYEQYV. In nucleotides, the CDR3 is TGTGCCAGCAGTCAGGGACAGGAGACCTACGAGCAGTACGTC.

V and J are TRBV4-3 and TRBJ1-1; possible D gene TRBD1, 5 bases. The ends were cut back, 3 bases at V and 6 bases at J, with 17 bases in the middle. CDR1 is LGHNA, CDR2 YSLEER, per germline. The CDR3 covers 15 residues. For the CDR3, the DNA is TGCGCCAGCAGCCAGGGTAGCGCGGGGGACGCTGAAGCTTTCTTT. This encodes CASSQGSAGDAEAFF.

The J gene is TRBJ1-6, the V gene TRBV5-1; 8 nucleotides match TRBD1. Germline-derived CDR1 and CDR2 are SGHRS and YFSETQ. V shed 1 base, J shed 9 bases, and the junction held 9 bases outside the gene matches. This CDR3 is built from 16 residues. CDR3 DNA: TGCGCCAGCAGCTTGTCAGAAACAGGGGGTGTTTCACCCCTCCACTTT. Translation: CASSLSETGGVSPLHF.

The chain has TRBV20-1 and TRBJ1-5; no clear D. The CDR3 loop spans 14 amino acids. Deletions cut 0 bases from V and 6 bases from J, with 12 bases between. Germline V gene data show CDR1 as DFQATT and CDR2 as SNEGSKA (reference sequence). In DNA, the CDR3 is TGCAGTGCTAGAGATGTGGCAACACTTCAGCCCCAGCATTTT. It codes for CSARDVATLQPQHF.

This clonotype was seen only a few times. The chain couples TRBV7-8 to TRBJ2-7; 7 bases are a match to TRBD1. V lost 5 bases and J lost 9; bases outside the gene matches: 10. This CDR3 is 13 amino acids long. Per the germline V gene, CDR1 is SGHVS and CDR2 is FQNEAQ. The CDR3 here is CASSPDRSGGQYV. The CDR3 bases are TGTGCCAGCAGCCCGGACCGGTCAGGGGGGCAGTACGTC.

In this sample, this clonotype turned up a few times. The chain links TRBV28 to TRBJ1-1; TRBD1 is a possible D gene (5 bases). The V end lost 8 bases, the J end lost 11 bases, and 33 bases lay between the germline ends. The CDR3 is made up of 17 amino acids. CDR1 is MDHEN, CDR2 SYDVKM, per germline. The DNA for the CDR3 is TGTGCCAGCCTGGTGGGGGGTTTTGTGACATTGCAACGGAGGGCTTTCTTT. Encoded protein: CASLVGGFVTLQRRAFF.

This chain links TRBV29-1 with TRBJ2-1; the D gene is possibly TRBD1 (6 bases). Trimming removed 6 bases from V and 8 bases from J, with 17 bases in between. Per germline, CDR1 SQVTM and CDR2 ANQGSEA. This CDR3 region has 13 residues. In nucleotides, the CDR3 is TGCAGCGTGGGACGGGACACCGGGGATGAGCAGTTCTTC. Translation gives CSVGRDTGDEQFF.

The V gene is TRBV3-1, the J gene TRBJ1-1; D might be TRBD1 (6 bases). V lost 4 bases and J lost 8, with 14 bases in between. Per the germline V gene, CDR1 is LGHDT and CDR2 is YNNKEL (reference sequence). The CDR3 runs 13 residues. The CDR3 DNA is TGTGCCAGCAGCCTCGGCCATCAGGGGGAAGCTTTCTTT. Encoded protein: CASSLGHQGEAFF.

This sequence joins TRBV6-5 and TRBJ2-7; 12 bases map to TRBD1. J was trimmed by 5 bases and V by 6 bases; bases with no gene match: 5. In germline, CDR1 is MNHEY, CDR2 SVGAGI. The CDR3 covers 14 residues. Here the CDR3 DNA reads TGTGCCAGCAGGACGGGACAGGGGGCCGACGAGCAGTACTTC. Residues: CASRTGQGADEQYF.

This clonotype was detected only a few times. The rearrangement joins TRBV5-1 to TRBJ2-1, with TRBD2 matching over 13 bases. The V and J ends lost 6 bases and 10 bases, in that order; junction bases with no gene match: 10. Germline V gene lookup returns CDR1 SGHRS and CDR2 YFSETQ. The CDR3 spans 15 residues. CDR3 region: CASTELAGGPGEQFF. The CDR3 nucleotides are TGCGCCAGCACCGAACTAGCGGGGGGGCCGGGGGAGCAGTTCTTC. Drawing the rest from reference TRBV5-1 and TRBJ2-1, the complete variable domain is KAGVTQTPRYLIKTRGQQVTLSCSPISGHRSVSWYQQTPGQGLQFLFEYFSETQRNKGNFPGRFSGRQFSNSRSEMNVSTLELGDSALYLCASTELAGGPGEQFFGPGTRLTVL.

This chain joins TRBV20-1 and TRBJ1-2, with D possibly matching TRBD1 (5 bases). The CDR3 extends over 13 amino acids. Per the germline V gene, CDR1 is DFQATT and CDR2 is SNEGSKA (reference sequence). Trimming stripped 3 bases from V and 4 bases from J, with 12 bases between. The chain's CDR3 is CSASHDSPYGYTF. CDR3 nucleotides: TGCAGTGCTAGCCACGACAGCCCCTATGGCTACACCTTC.

This clonotype was observed at least ten times. The chain employs TRBV6-2 or TRBV6-3 and TRBJ2-5; no clear D gene. CDR1 is MNHEY, CDR2 SVGEGT, per germline. The CDR3 extends over 13 amino acids. The ends were cut back, 6 bases at V and 5 bases at J, with 13 bases in the middle. CDR3: CASSPDRWETQYF. CDR3 coding DNA: TGTGCCAGCAGCCCTGACCGGTGGGAGACCCAGTACTTC.

This clonotype was picked up many times. Here the CDR3 reads CASSYFAGNTEAFF. CDR3 coding DNA: TGTGCCAGCAGTTACTTCGCTGGGAACACTGAAGCTTTCTTT. V gene TRBV6-5 combines with J gene TRBJ1-1; D not resolved. The CDR3 sequence is 14 residues long. Per the germline V gene, CDR1 is MNHEY and CDR2 is SVGAGI. The germline V and J ends were trimmed by 1 base and 1 base, with 7 bases remaining between them.

The V call is TRBV6-1, the J call TRBJ1-6, with 8 bases lining up with TRBD1. Germline trimming cut 2 bases from V and 10 bases from J; bases unmatched to any gene: 7. Germline values: CDR1 MNHNS, CDR2 SASEGT. The CDR3 is 15 amino acids. The CDR3 here is CASSEHGQGSSPLHF. CDR3 coding DNA: TGTGCCAGCAGTGAACATGGACAGGGTTCATCACCCCTCCACTTT.

The chain recombines TRBV12-3 or TRBV12-4 with TRBJ1-2; no clear D gene. The CDR3 is 13 residues long. V lost 3 bases and J 5 bases, leaving 10 bases between the germline ends. CDR3 in DNA: TGTGCCAGCAGTTTTAGTATCGCATATGGCTACACCTTC. Protein product: CASSFSIAYGYTF.

This rearrangement joins TRBV6-5 to TRBJ2-1; D not resolved. The CDR3 covers 14 residues. Trimming left V 0 bases short and J 5 bases short, with 8 bases between. Germline V gene lookup returns CDR1 MNHEY and CDR2 SVGAGI. The CDR3 region has the DNA TGTGCCAGCAGTTACTCGAATACGGACAATGAGCAGTTCTTC. This gives the protein CASSYSNTDNEQFF.

This clonotype was seen only a few times. This CDR3 is CASSSGGLAGMSDTQYF. The CDR3 DNA reads TGTGCCAGCAGCTCAGGCGGACTAGCGGGGATGTCAGATACGCAGTATTTT. The V gene is TRBV6-1, the J gene TRBJ2-3; 12 nucleotides agree with TRBD2. The CDR3 spans 17 residues. Per the germline V gene, CDR1 is MNHNS and CDR2 is SASEGT. V shed 6 bases and J 4 bases; nucleotides not matched to a gene: 11.

The rearrangement uses TRBV9 and TRBJ2-6; 11 nucleotides align to TRBD1. With 1 base clipped from V and 4 bases from J, the junction kept 10 bases outside the gene matches. The CDR3 length is 19 residues. Germline loops: CDR1 SGDLS, CDR2 YYNGEE. The DNA of the CDR3 is TGTGCCAGCAGCGTACAAATCCGGACAGGGGGCACAGGGGCCAACGTCCTGACTTTC. Its protein product is CASSVQIRTGGTGANVLTF.

There are a few counts of this clonotype. The chain uses TRBV4-3 and TRBJ2-1; the match to TRBD2 covers 8 bases. The CDR3 contains 16 residues. V shed 5 bases and J 3 bases; nucleotides not matched to a gene: 9. Germline V gene lookup returns CDR1 LGHNA and CDR2 YSLEER. CDR3 in DNA: TGCGCCAGCAGCATGGCCGGGACTAGTGACTACAATGAGCAGTTCTTC. This sequence encodes CASSMAGTSDYNEQFF.

This clonotype came up a few times. This chain joins TRBV2 and TRBJ2-1; a weak D match, TRBD1 (6 bases). The germline gives CDR1 SNHLY, CDR2 FYNNEI. The ends were cut back, 3 bases at V and 3 bases at J, with 9 bases in the middle. The CDR3 spans 14 residues. The DNA for the CDR3 is TGTGCCAGCAGTGAGTGGACAGTCTACAATGAGCAGTTCTTC. Translated: CASSEWTVYNEQFF.